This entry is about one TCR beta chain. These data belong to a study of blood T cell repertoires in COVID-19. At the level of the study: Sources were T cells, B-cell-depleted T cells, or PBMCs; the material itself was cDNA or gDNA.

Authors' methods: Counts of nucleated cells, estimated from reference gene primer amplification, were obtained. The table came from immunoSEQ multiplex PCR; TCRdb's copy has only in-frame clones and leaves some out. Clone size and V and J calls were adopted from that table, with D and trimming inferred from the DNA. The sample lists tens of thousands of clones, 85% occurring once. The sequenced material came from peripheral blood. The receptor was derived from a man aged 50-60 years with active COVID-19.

CDR3 amino acids: CATSDSGFTEAFF. The DNA for the CDR3 is TGTGCCACCAGTGATTCAGGATTCACTGAAGCTTTCTTT. The rearrangement links TRBV24-1 to TRBJ1-1; D not resolved. From germline, CDR1 is KGHDR and CDR2 SFDVKD. The CDR3 sequence is 13 residues long. V shed 2 bases and J shed 4 bases, with 7 bases lying between them.